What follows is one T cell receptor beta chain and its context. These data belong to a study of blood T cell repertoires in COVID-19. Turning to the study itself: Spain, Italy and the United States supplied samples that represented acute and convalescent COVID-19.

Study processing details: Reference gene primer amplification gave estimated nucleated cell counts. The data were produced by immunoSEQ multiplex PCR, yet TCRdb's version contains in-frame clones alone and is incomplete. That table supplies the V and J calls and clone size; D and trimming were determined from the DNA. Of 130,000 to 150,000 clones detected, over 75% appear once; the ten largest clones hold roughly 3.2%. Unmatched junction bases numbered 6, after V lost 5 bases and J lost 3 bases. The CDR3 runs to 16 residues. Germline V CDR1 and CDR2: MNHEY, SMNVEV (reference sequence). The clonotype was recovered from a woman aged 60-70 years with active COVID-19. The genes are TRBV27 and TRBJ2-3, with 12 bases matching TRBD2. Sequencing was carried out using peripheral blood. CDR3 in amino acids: CASSPRTSGRTDTQYF. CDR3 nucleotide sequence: TGTGCCAGCAGTCCCCGAACTAGCGGGAGGACAGATACGCAGTATTTT.